The 5 T cell receptor beta chains below were found in one sample sequenced in a study of T-cell memory formation after mild COVID-19. TCRdb reprocessed the 5' RACE reads with MiXCR, giving one entry per CDR3 protein. The sample yields 90,000 to 120,000 distinct CDR3 sequences, approximately 15% seen once. Sequencing was done on a sample of PBMCs or a T cell subset sorted from them (not recorded which). Receptors originate from a man in his late teens or twenties who had mild COVID-19 (a few samples of this study predate the infection). Cell type and time point are not known.

This clonotype has just a few counts. This chain links TRBV6-5 with TRBJ2-2; the D gene could be TRBD1 or TRBD2 (6 bases each). The V end was cut by 7 bases, the J end by 6 bases, with 30 bases between. Germline V CDR1 and CDR2: MNHEY, SVGAGI. The CDR3 runs 19 residues. The CDR3 loop reads CASIPWGDNSLDYPGELFF. The CDR3 nucleotides are TGTGCCAGCATTCCCTGGGGGGACAACTCGCTAGATTACCCCGGGGAGCTGTTTTTT.

There are a few counts of this clonotype. The chain carries TRBV5-5 and TRBJ1-2; the match to TRBD1 covers 7 bases. V lost 3 bases to trimming and J lost 5 bases; unmatched junction nucleotides: 13. This CDR3 comprises 16 residues. Germline CDR1 and CDR2: SGHKS and YYEKEE (reference sequence). CDR3 amino acids: CASSWEAAGGGYGYTF. The DNA of the CDR3 is TGTGCCAGCAGCTGGGAGGCGGCAGGGGGAGGATATGGCTACACCTTC.

The chain combines TRBV7-3 with TRBJ2-3, with 8 bases identical to TRBD2. There are 15 residues in the CDR3. Germline CDR1 and CDR2: SGHTA and FQGTGA. After removal of 2 bases from V and 4 bases from J, the junction contained 5 bases not matched to a gene. The CDR3 spells CASSLDGRAADTQYF. The DNA of the CDR3 is TGTGCCAGCAGCTTAGACGGGAGGGCCGCAGATACGCAGTATTTT. The full variable domain, in which reference TRBV7-3 and TRBJ2-3 provide the parts outside the CDR3, is GAGVSQTPSNKVTEKGKYVELRCDPISGHTALYWYRQSLGQGPEFLIYFQGTGAADDSGLPNDRFFAVRPEGSVSTLKIQRTERGDSAVYLCASSLDGRAADTQYFGPGTRLTVL.

The chain joins TRBV13 to TRBJ2-1; 10 bases match TRBD2. The V and J ends lost 1 base and 7 bases, in that order; junction bases with no gene match: 7. Germline assignment: CDR1 PRHDT and CDR2 FYEKMQ (reference sequence). The CDR3 extends over 16 amino acids. CDR3 sequence (DNA): TGTGCCAGCAGCTTAGTGTCGGGACTAGCGAATAATGAGCAGTTCTTC. This codes for CASSLVSGLANNEQFF. Filled out from reference TRBV13 and TRBJ2-1, the complete variable domain reads AAGVIQSPRHLIKEKRETATLKCYPIPRHDTVYWYQQGPGQDPQFLISFYEKMQSDKGSIPDRFSAQQFSDYHSELNMSSLELGDSALYFCASSLVSGLANNEQFFGPGTRLTVL.

This clonotype was detected many times. The chain is built from TRBV7-3 and TRBJ1-1; D call uncertain. Germline V lookup: CDR1 SGHTA, CDR2 FQGTGA. The CDR3 is made up of 12 amino acids. Trimming took off 5 bases at V and 5 bases at J, with 9 bases between the two ends. The CDR3 bases are TGTGCCAGCAGCAACGGAGGGACTGAAGCTTTCTTT. Translating gives CASSNGGTEAFF. Variable domain in full (rest from reference TRBV7-3 and TRBJ1-1): GAGVSQTPSNKVTEKGKYVELRCDPISGHTALYWYRQSLGQGPEFLIYFQGTGAADDSGLPNDRFFAVRPEGSVSTLKIQRTERGDSAVYLCASSNGGTEAFFGQGTRLTVV.